The 7 T cell receptor beta chains presented below share a single source sample, sequenced in a study of chemoradiotherapy in HPV16-positive cancers. The table came from immunoSEQ multiplex PCR; TCRdb's copy has only in-frame clones and leaves some out. This table holds fewer than 8,000 clones, about 89% found once. This sample comprised tumor tissue, obtained from a patient who underwent chemoradiotherapy. These receptors were collected from a human donor with HPV-associated anogenital cancer.

The chain is built from TRBV5-4 and TRBJ2-2; no reliable D call. The length of the CDR3 is 15 residues. V was cut by 1 base and J by 0 bases, with 7 bases left in between. From germline, CDR1 is SGHNT and CDR2 YYREEE (reference sequence). CDR3 amino acids: CASSLSQTNTGELFF. CDR3 in DNA: TGTGCCAGCAGCTTGTCACAGACGAACACCGGGGAGCTGTTTTTT.

This rearrangement joins TRBV29-1 to TRBJ2-7; possibly TRBD1 for D (6 bases). Per germline, CDR1 SQVTM and CDR2 ANQGSEA. There are 12 residues in the CDR3. Trimming shortened V by 7 bases and J by 4 bases, and 14 bases separated the two germline ends. CDR3 residues: CSGILQGYEQYF. The DNA for the CDR3 is TGCAGCGGGATTTTACAGGGTTACGAGCAGTACTTC.

The V call is TRBV5-1, the J call TRBJ2-1, with 9 bases fitting TRBD2. CDR3 size: 16 residues. Germline V CDR1 and CDR2: SGHRS, YFSETQ. Trimming at V came to 2 bases and at J to 0 bases, leaving 3 bases not matched to a gene. CDR3 nucleotides: TGCGCCAGCAGCTTCTTTAGCGGGAGCTCCTACAATGAGCAGTTCTTC. Translating gives CASSFFSGSSYNEQFF.

This CDR3 is CASRVEGGTEAFF. The CDR3 DNA follows: TGTGCCAGCAGGGTGGAAGGAGGGACTGAAGCTTTCTTT. J is TRBJ1-1 and V is TRBV2; D gene unclear. The CDR3 sequence is 13 residues long. Germline CDR1 is SNHLY and CDR2 is FYNNEI. Trimming removed 6 bases at V and 5 bases at J, with 13 bases between.

The DNA for the CDR3 is TGTGCCAGCAGCTACCCTCAGGGAAGCCAGTACTTC. Its translation: CASSYPQGSQYF. The V and J genes are TRBV11-3 and TRBJ2-5, with D perhaps TRBD1 (5 bases). Per the germline V gene, CDR1 is SGHNT and CDR2 is YENEEA. V lost 4 bases, J lost 10 bases, and 13 bases lay in between. The CDR3 covers 12 residues.

V is TRBV5-6 and J is TRBJ2-5; D remains ambiguous. Trimming took off 4 bases at V and 5 bases at J, with 12 bases between the two ends. CDR3 length: 13 amino acids. Germline V gene lookup returns CDR1 SGHDT and CDR2 YYEEEE. The DNA for the CDR3 is TGTGCCAGCAGCACAAGTCTGGAGGAGACCCAGTACTTC. Translated: CASSTSLEETQYF. The entire variable domain, with the rest obtained from reference TRBV5-6 and TRBJ2-5, is as follows: DAGVTQSPTHLIKTRGQQVTLRCSPKSGHDTVSWYQQALGQGPQFIFQYYEEEERQRGNFPDRFSGHQFPNYSSELNVNALLLGDSALYLCASSTSLEETQYFGPGTRLLVL.

This clone was picked up one time. The CDR3 DNA follows: TGTGCCAGCATAAGGACGGCCCCTGACGAAAAACTGTTTTTT. This codes for CASIRTAPDEKLFF. The chain couples TRBV6-1 to TRBJ1-4, with D uncertain. Looked up from germline, CDR1 is MNHNS and CDR2 is SASEGT. There are 14 residues in the CDR3. Trimming shortened V by 7 bases and J by 8 bases, and 17 bases separated the two germline ends.